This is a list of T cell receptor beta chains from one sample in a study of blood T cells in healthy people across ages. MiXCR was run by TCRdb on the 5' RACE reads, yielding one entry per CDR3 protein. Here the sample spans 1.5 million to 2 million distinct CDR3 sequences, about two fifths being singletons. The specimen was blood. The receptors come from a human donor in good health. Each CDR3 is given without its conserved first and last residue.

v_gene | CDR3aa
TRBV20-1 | SALSFSWTGDTQY
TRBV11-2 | ASSTGHLNYEQY
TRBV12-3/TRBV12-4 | AGSQSGGQPQH
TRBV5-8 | ASSLTRQELNTEAF
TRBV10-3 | AISEDGAETQY
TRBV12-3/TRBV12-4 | ASSLLLYNEQF
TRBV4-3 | ASSQAGFGGQGGNEQF
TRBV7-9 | ASSPSRDRGNEKLF
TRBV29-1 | SVTGPRLYGYT
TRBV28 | ASSTLRGWERNIQY
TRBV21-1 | ASSKRTGGCNEQY
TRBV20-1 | GARSGASGVYNEQF
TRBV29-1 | SVSESSYEQY
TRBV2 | ASSDLTGGRNQPQH
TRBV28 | AYMGRADSGANVLT
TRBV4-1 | ASSQVGDITVNGYT
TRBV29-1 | SAKGHPNTEAF
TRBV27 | ASSPPSRTRNTEAF
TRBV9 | ASSVATGGLANEKLF
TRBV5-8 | ASSWGWGVRNIQY
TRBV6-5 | ASSTTDLEGYT
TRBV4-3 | ASSQVASVADTQY
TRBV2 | ASRQTLVGYEQY
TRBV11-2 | ASSLGGQTTNQPQH
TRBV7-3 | ASSQQGLVGEAF
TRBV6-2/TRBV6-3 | ASSREGQPQH
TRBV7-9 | ASGLVMDRGSYGYT
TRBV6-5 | ASSYTGLGKANNEQF
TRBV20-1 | SAITGRSYNEQY